This T cell receptor (beta chain) appears in the sequencing data of a study of response to subunit inactivated influenza vaccine. This CDR3 has 14 amino acids. Trimming took off 7 bases at V and 5 bases at J, with 18 bases between the two ends. From germline, CDR1 is MNHNS and CDR2 SASEGT. TCRdb fed the RT-PCR reads into MiXCR, producing one record per CDR3 protein. Found here are about 500,000 distinct CDR3 sequences, 16% of them singletons; the top ten hold 2.5% to 3.5%. General study results and limits: After each seasonal influenza vaccination, few new T cells are recruited, the authors suggested.

Notes on this clonotype: The antigen remains unidentified.

The TCR originated in a man between 50 and 75 years old who received an inactivated influenza vaccine. The chain couples TRBV6-1 to TRBJ2-7; possibly TRBD2 for D (6 bases). Material: CD4+ T cells sorted from PBMCs, obtained around 25 months after vaccination. The CDR3 sequence is CASTDRWGGHEQYF. As DNA, the CDR3 is TGTGCCAGCACCGACAGATGGGGAGGCCACGAGCAGTACTTC.